This T cell receptor beta chain derives from a study of T cells expressing NK-cell markers. Using the 5' RACE reads, TCRdb records one entry per CDR3 protein without DNA. This repertoire includes 200,000 to 300,000 distinct CDR3 sequences. The TCR comes from a woman aged 18 to 75 in good health. Sequencing was done on a sample of blood T cells: a sorted CD56 or NKG2C T cell subset, CD4+ or CD8+ T cells, or bulk PBMC T cells (not recorded which).

The CDR3: CASSYSIVADRGHEQYF. The genes are TRBV6-5 and TRBJ2-7; TCRdb picks TRBD1, but there is no DNA to check that call. In germline, CDR1 is MNHEY, CDR2 SVGAGI. The CDR3 totals 17 residues.